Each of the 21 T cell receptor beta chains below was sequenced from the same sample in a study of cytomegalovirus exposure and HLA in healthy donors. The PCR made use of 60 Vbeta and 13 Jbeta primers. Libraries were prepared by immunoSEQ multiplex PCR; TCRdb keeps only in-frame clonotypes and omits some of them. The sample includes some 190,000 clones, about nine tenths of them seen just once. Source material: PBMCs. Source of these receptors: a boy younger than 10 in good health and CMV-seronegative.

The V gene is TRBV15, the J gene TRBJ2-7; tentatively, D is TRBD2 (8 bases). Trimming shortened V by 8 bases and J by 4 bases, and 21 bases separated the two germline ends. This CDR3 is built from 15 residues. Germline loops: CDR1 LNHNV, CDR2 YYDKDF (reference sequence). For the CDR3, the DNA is TGTGCCACCCGGAGGGGGCGGGAGGCTTTATACGAGCAGTACTTC. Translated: CATRRGREALYEQYF. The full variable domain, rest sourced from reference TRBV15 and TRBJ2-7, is DAMVIQNPRYQVTQFGKPVTLSCSQTLNHNVMYWYQQKSSQAPKLLFHYYDKDFNNEADTPDNFQSRRPNTSFCFLDIRSPGLGDTAMYLCATRRGREALYEQYFGPGTRLTVT.

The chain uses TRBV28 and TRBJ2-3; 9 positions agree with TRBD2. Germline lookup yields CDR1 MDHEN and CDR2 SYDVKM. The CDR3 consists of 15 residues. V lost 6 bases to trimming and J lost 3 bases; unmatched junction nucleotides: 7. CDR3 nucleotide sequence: TGTGCCAGCAGCCTGGGGAGCGGGAGGACAGATACGCAGTATTTT. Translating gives CASSLGSGRTDTQYF.

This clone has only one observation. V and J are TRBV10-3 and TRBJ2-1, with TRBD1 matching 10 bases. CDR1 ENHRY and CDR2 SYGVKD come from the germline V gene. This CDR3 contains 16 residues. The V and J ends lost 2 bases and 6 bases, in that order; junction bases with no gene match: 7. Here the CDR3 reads CAISEPDRGSGNEQFF. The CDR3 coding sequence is TGTGCCATCAGTGAGCCGGACAGGGGGTCGGGCAATGAGCAGTTCTTC.

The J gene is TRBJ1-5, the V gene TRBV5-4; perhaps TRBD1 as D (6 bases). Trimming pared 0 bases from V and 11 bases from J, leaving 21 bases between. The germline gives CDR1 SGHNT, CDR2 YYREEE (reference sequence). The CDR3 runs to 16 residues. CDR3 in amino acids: CASSLVPGDGGSAQHF. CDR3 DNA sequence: TGTGCCAGCAGCTTGGTCCCAGGGGATGGGGGATCAGCCCAGCATTTT.

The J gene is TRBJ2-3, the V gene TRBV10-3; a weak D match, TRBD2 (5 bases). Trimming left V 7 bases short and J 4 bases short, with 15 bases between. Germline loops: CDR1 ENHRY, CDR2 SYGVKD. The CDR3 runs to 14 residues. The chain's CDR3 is CAITDRAGADTQYF. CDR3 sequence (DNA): TGTGCCATCACGGATCGAGCCGGGGCAGATACGCAGTATTTT.

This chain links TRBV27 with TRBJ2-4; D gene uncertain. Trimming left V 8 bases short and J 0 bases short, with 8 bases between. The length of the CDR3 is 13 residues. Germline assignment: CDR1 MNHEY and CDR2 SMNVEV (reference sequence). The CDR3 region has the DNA TGTGCCAGCGGAGTACTAGCCAAAAACATTCAGTACTTC. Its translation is CASGVLAKNIQYF.

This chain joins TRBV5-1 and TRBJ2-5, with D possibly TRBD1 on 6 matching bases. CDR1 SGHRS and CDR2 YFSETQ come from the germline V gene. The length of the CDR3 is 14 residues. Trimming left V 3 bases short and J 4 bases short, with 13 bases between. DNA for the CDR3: TGCGCCAGCAGCTCCACAACAGGGTTAGAGACCCAGTACTTC. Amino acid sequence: CASSSTTGLETQYF. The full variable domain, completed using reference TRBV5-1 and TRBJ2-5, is KAGVTQTPRYLIKTRGQQVTLSCSPISGHRSVSWYQQTPGQGLQFLFEYFSETQRNKGNFPGRFSGRQFSNSRSEMNVSTLELGDSALYLCASSSTTGLETQYFGPGTRLLVL.

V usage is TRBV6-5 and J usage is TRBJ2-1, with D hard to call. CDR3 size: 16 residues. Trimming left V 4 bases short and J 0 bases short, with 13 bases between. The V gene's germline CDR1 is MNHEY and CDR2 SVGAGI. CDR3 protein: CASSSHSPSSYNEQFF. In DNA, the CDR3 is TGTGCCAGCAGTTCCCACTCCCCGAGCTCCTACAATGAGCAGTTCTTC.

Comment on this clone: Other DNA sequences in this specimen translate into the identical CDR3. The CDR3 DNA sequence: TGTGCCAGCAGCTTAGTAGGGGGTGAGACCCAGTACTTC. Protein product: CASSLVGGETQYF. The genes are TRBV7-9 and TRBJ2-5; D might be TRBD1 (6 bases). Trimming left V 1 base short and J 5 bases short, with 8 bases between. From germline, CDR1 is SEHNR and CDR2 FQNEAQ (reference sequence). This CDR3 is built from 13 residues.

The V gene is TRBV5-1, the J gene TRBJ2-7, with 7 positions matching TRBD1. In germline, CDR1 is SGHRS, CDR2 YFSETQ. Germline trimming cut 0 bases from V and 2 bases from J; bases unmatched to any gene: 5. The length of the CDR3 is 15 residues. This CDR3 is CASSLGTGLAYEQYF. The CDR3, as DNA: TGCGCCAGCAGCTTGGGGACAGGCCTAGCCTACGAGCAGTACTTC.

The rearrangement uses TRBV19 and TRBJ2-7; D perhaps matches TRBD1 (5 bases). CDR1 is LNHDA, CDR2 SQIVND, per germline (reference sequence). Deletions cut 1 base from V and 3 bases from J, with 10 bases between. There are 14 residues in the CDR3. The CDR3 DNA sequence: TGTGCCAGTAGTATAGCAGGGCCCAACTACGAGCAGTACTTC. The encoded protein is CASSIAGPNYEQYF.

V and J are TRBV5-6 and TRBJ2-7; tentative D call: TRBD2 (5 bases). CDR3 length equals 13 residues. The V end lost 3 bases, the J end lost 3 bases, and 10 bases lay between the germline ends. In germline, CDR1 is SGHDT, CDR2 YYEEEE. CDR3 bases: TGTGCCAGCAGCTCGGACTTGAACTACGAGCAGTACTTC. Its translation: CASSSDLNYEQYF.

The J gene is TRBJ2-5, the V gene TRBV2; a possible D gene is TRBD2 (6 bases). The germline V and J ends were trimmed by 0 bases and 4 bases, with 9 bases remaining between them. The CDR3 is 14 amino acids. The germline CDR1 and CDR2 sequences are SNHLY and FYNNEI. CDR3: CASSEALLAETQYF. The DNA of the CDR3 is TGTGCCAGCAGTGAAGCGTTACTAGCAGAGACCCAGTACTTC.

CDR3 in DNA: TGTGCCAGCAGTGCCTTGGGACTCCAATCCTACAATGAGCAGTTCTTC. Translating gives CASSALGLQSYNEQFF. This chain links TRBV25-1 with TRBJ2-1; weak D call: TRBD2 (6 bases). Germline V CDR1 and CDR2: MGHDK, SYGVNS. This CDR3 comprises 16 residues. V was shortened by 4 bases and J by 1 base, with 14 bases between the two germline ends.

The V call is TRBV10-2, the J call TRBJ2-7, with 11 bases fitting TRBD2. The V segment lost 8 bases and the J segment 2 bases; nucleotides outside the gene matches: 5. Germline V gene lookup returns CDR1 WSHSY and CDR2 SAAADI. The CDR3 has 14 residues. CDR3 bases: TGCGCCAGCCGTAAGACTAGCGGGGCCTACGAGCAGTACTTC. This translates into CASRKTSGAYEQYF.

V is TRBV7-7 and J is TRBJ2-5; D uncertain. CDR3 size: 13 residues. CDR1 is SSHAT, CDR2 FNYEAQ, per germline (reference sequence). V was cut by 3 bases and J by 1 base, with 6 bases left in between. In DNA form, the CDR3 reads TGTGCCAGCAGCTTTGGAGTCCAAGAGACCCAGTACTTC. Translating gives CASSFGVQETQYF.

Here the CDR3 reads CASSYQQGQPQHF. Written as DNA, the CDR3 is TGTGCCAGCAGCTACCAACAGGGGCAGCCCCAGCATTTT. J is TRBJ1-5 and V is TRBV7-9; 7 bases are a match to TRBD1. V lost 4 bases and J lost 7; bases outside the gene matches: 4. The CDR3 is 13 amino acids. Germline CDR1 and CDR2: SEHNR and FQNEAQ (reference sequence).

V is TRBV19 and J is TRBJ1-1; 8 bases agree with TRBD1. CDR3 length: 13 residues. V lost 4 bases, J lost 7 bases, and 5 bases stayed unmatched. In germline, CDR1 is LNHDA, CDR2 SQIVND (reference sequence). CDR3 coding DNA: TGTGCCAGTAGTACCCCCGGGACAGGTGAAGCTTTCTTT. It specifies CASSTPGTGEAFF.

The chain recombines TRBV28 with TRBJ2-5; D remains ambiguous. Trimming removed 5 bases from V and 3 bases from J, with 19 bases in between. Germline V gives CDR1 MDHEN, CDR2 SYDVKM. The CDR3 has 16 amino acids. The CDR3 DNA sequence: TGTGCCAGCAGTCCCAACCCGCCACCTCCGGAAGAGACCCAGTACTTC. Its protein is CASSPNPPPPEETQYF.

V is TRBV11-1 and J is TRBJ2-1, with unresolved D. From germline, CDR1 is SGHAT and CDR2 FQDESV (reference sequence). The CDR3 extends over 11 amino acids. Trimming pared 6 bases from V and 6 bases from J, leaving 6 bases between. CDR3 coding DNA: TGTGCCAGCAGTAGAGTCAATGAGCAGTTCTTC. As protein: CASSRVNEQFF.

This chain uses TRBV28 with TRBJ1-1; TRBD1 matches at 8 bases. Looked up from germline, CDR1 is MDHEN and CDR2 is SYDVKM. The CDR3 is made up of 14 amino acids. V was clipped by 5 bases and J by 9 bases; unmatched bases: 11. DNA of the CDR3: TGTGCCAGCAGTCACTTCACAGGGGGTACAAAAGCTTTCTTT. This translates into CASSHFTGGTKAFF. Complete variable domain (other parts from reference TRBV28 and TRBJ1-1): DVKVTQSSRYLVKRTGEKVFLECVQDMDHENMFWYRQDPGLGLRLIYFSYDVKMKEKGDIPEGYSVSREKKERFSLILESASTNQTSMYLCASSHFTGGTKAFFGQGTRLTVV.